Shown below are 31 T cell receptor beta chains from a single sample sequenced in a study of cytomegalovirus exposure and HLA in healthy donors. Only in-frame clones appear in the TCRdb table, and some are missing; sequencing was by immunoSEQ multiplex PCR. This table holds some 150,000 clones, roughly nine tenths found once. The sample comprised PBMCs. Receptor source: a man in his late teens or twenties in good health and CMV-seropositive.

The J gene is TRBJ2-5, the V gene TRBV28; the D gene is possibly TRBD1 (5 bases). V lost 2 bases to trimming and J lost 5 bases, with 12 bases between them. Germline lookup yields CDR1 MDHEN and CDR2 SYDVKM. This CDR3 is built from 14 residues. The CDR3 sequence is CASSLTAGWETQYF. For the CDR3, the DNA is TGTGCCAGCAGTTTAACGGCAGGGTGGGAGACCCAGTACTTC. The variable domain in full, with the rest retrieved from reference TRBV28 and TRBJ2-5, is DVKVTQSSRYLVKRTGEKVFLECVQDMDHENMFWYRQDPGLGLRLIYFSYDVKMKEKGDIPEGYSVSREKKERFSLILESASTNQTSMYLCASSLTAGWETQYFGPGTRLLVL.

V and J are TRBV7-9 and TRBJ2-4; tentatively, D is TRBD2 (7 bases). CDR1 and CDR2 (germline): SEHNR, FQNEAQ (reference sequence). The CDR3 covers 14 residues. The V and J ends lost 1 base and 5 bases respectively, with 9 bases between them. DNA for the CDR3: TGTGCCAGCAGCTTAGGAGGGGGGGAAAACATTCAGTACTTC. It encodes CASSLGGGENIQYF.

The chain is built from TRBV4-3 and TRBJ2-7, with 8 bases matching TRBD1. The junction had 7 bases not matched to a gene; V was cut back by 3 bases and J by 3 bases. The germline CDR1 and CDR2 sequences are LGHNA and YSLEER. The CDR3 runs to 15 residues. DNA for the CDR3: TGCGCCAGCAGCCAGGGGGGACAGGAATACTACGAGCAGTACTTC. Translation gives CASSQGGQEYYEQYF.

The V gene is TRBV7-8, the J gene TRBJ2-7; 10 positions agree with TRBD1. From germline, CDR1 is SGHVS and CDR2 FQNEAQ. This CDR3 comprises 14 residues. J gave up 7 bases and V 5 bases, and 8 bases lay outside the gene matches. DNA of the CDR3: TGTGCCAGCAGCCCGGGGACAGGGGCATGGGAGCAGTACTTC. This sequence encodes CASSPGTGAWEQYF. The entire variable domain, with the rest obtained from reference TRBV7-8 and TRBJ2-7, is as follows: GAGVSQSPRYKVAKRGQDVALRCDPISGHVSLFWYQQALGQGPEFLTYFQNEAQLDKSGLPSDRFFAERPEGSVSTLKIQRTQQEDSAVYLCASSPGTGAWEQYFGPGTRLTVT.

The rearrangement uses TRBV4-3 and TRBJ2-1; 9 nucleotides agree with TRBD2. V shed 1 base and J 8 bases; nucleotides not matched to a gene: 12. The germline CDR1 and CDR2 sequences are LGHNA and YSLEER. CDR3 length: 17 residues. The CDR3 is CASSQGRSGGPVYEQFF. The CDR3 DNA follows: TGCGCCAGCAGCCAAGGGCGGAGCGGGGGGCCCGTCTATGAGCAGTTCTTC.

This chain connects TRBV6-6 to TRBJ1-2; tentative D call: TRBD1 (5 bases). The germline gives CDR1 MNHNY, CDR2 SVGAGI (reference sequence). Trimming shortened V by 2 bases and J by 8 bases, and 12 bases separated the two germline ends. This CDR3 spans 13 amino acids. CDR3 DNA: TGTGCCAGCAGTTACGGGGCCAGGTCCGGCTACACCTTC. As protein: CASSYGARSGYTF.

The V gene is TRBV6-5, the J gene TRBJ2-2, with D maybe TRBD1 (6 bases). The V end lost 0 bases, the J end lost 3 bases, and 8 bases lay between the germline ends. Germline V gives CDR1 MNHEY, CDR2 SVGAGI. The CDR3 has 15 residues. CDR3 DNA sequence: TGTGCCAGCAGTTACTCCGACAGGTACACCGGGGAGCTGTTTTTT. The encoded protein is CASSYSDRYTGELFF.

This sequence joins TRBV29-1 and TRBJ2-3, with D tentatively TRBD2 (5 bases). The CDR3 has 12 residues. Germline CDR1 and CDR2: SQVTM and ANQGSEA. V dropped 6 bases and J dropped 7 bases, with 14 bases sitting between them. The CDR3 DNA reads TGCAGCGTACTTCTTGGGGAGCATACGCAGTATTTT. It is translated as CSVLLGEHTQYF.

The chain joins TRBV5-1 to TRBJ2-7; 7 bases are shared with TRBD2. CDR1 is SGHRS, CDR2 YFSETQ, per germline. This CDR3 contains 11 residues. Unmatched junction bases numbered 2, after V lost 7 bases and J lost 4 bases. This chain's CDR3 is CASSGGYEQYF. The CDR3 region has the DNA TGCGCCAGCTCCGGGGGGTACGAGCAGTACTTC.

The rearrangement uses TRBV19 and TRBJ1-4, with 9 bases matching TRBD1. Germline trimming cut 2 bases from V and 8 bases from J; bases unmatched to any gene: 6. The CDR3 sequence is 15 residues long. The germline gives CDR1 LNHDA, CDR2 SQIVND (reference sequence). CDR3 nucleotide sequence: TGTGCCAGTAGTATATGGCAGACAGGGGGGGAAAAACTGTTTTTT. Amino acid sequence: CASSIWQTGGEKLFF.

The J gene is TRBJ2-2, the V gene TRBV11-3, with 8 bases lining up with TRBD2. Looked up from germline, CDR1 is SGHNT and CDR2 is YENEEA. This CDR3 contains 16 residues. J lost 3 bases, V lost 5 bases, and 8 bases had no gene match. The CDR3 DNA is TGTGCCAGCAGCCCGGGAGGGGGAGAGGACACCGGGGAGCTGTTTTTT. Protein: CASSPGGGEDTGELFF.

V usage is TRBV11-2 and J usage is TRBJ2-6; D call uncertain. Germline V CDR1 and CDR2: SGHAT, FQNNGV. V shed 1 base and J shed 0 bases, with 4 bases lying between them. This CDR3 has 15 amino acids. For the CDR3, the DNA is TGTGCCAGCAGCTTAGTTCGCTCTGGGGCCAACGTCCTGACTTTC. It codes for CASSLVRSGANVLTF.

The rearrangement uses TRBV7-6 and TRBJ2-3; 8 bases are shared with TRBD2. The length of the CDR3 is 16 residues. Per the germline V gene, CDR1 is SGHVS and CDR2 is FNYEAQ. J was trimmed by 4 bases and V by 4 bases; bases with no gene match: 10. CDR3 loop: CASSSGLAGMADTQYF. The CDR3 DNA follows: TGTGCCAGCAGCTCCGGACTAGCAGGAATGGCAGATACGCAGTATTTT.

The rearrangement joins TRBV9 to TRBJ2-2; possible D gene TRBD2, 5 bases. V was clipped by 0 bases and J by 5 bases, with 8 bases between them. Germline CDR1 and CDR2: SGDLS and YYNGEE. This CDR3 is 14 amino acids long. CDR3 DNA: TGTGCCAGCAGCGTAGAAAGGAGGACCGGGGAGCTGTTTTTT. It codes for CASSVERRTGELFF.

This chain joins TRBV5-1 and TRBJ1-1; 8 bases are shared with TRBD1. There are 15 residues in the CDR3. The V gene's germline CDR1 is SGHRS and CDR2 YFSETQ. The trim removed 4 bases at V and 0 bases at J, leaving 5 bases unmatched. In DNA form, the CDR3 reads TGCGCCAGCAGCCCAAGGACAGGGATGAACACTGAAGCTTTCTTT. This gives the protein CASSPRTGMNTEAFF.

This rearrangement joins TRBV30 to TRBJ1-2; D is possibly TRBD1 (5 bases). The CDR3 spans 12 residues. V was trimmed by 2 bases and J by 8 bases, leaving 12 bases between them. The germline gives CDR1 GTSNPN, CDR2 SVGIG (reference sequence). CDR3: CAWSPQGSGYTF. The CDR3 DNA follows: TGTGCCTGGAGTCCCCAGGGAAGCGGCTACACCTTC.

This clone came up a few times. V is TRBV5-5 and J is TRBJ2-7; 7 nucleotides align to TRBD1. The germline gives CDR1 SGHKS, CDR2 YYEKEE (reference sequence). J lost 3 bases, V lost 7 bases, and 10 bases had no gene match. CDR3 length: 14 amino acids. CDR3 in amino acids: CASRKTGSFYEQYF. The CDR3 bases are TGTGCCAGCCGTAAGACAGGGAGTTTCTACGAGCAGTACTTC.

This clone was picked up one time. The genes are TRBV7-3 and TRBJ1-1; TRBD1 matches 8 bases. Germline values: CDR1 SGHTA, CDR2 FQGTGA. CDR3 size: 13 residues. V dropped 5 bases and J dropped 7; count of bases not matched to a gene: 6. CDR3 region: CASSLTGEDEAFF. In DNA, the CDR3 is TGTGCCAGCAGCCTGACAGGGGAGGATGAAGCTTTCTTT.

The chain couples TRBV9 to TRBJ2-3; D gene ambiguous. The length of the CDR3 is 15 residues. The V end lost 0 bases, the J end lost 6 bases, and 14 bases lay between the germline ends. CDR1 is SGDLS, CDR2 YYNGEE, per germline. The CDR3 DNA reads TGTGCCAGCAGCGTAGGAGGAGCCACCCAGGATACGCAGTATTTT. Its protein product is CASSVGGATQDTQYF.

V and J are TRBV4-3 and TRBJ2-3, with D possibly matching TRBD1 (6 bases). The V gene's germline CDR1 is LGHNA and CDR2 YSLEER. The CDR3 length is 14 residues. Trimming stripped 1 base from V and 4 bases from J, with 9 bases between. The CDR3 sequence is CASSQGQGPDTQYF. Here the CDR3 DNA reads TGCGCCAGCAGCCAAGGGCAGGGGCCAGATACGCAGTATTTT.

In its sample, this clone was seen once. The chain carries TRBV28 and TRBJ2-2, with 7 bases aligning to TRBD2. The CDR3 is 16 residues long. J lost 4 bases, V lost 5 bases, and 10 bases had no gene match. CDR1 and CDR2 from the germline V gene are MDHEN and SYDVKM. For the CDR3, the DNA is TGTGCCAGCAGTCCCCTACGGGAGGCCGGCACCGGGGAGCTGTTTTTT. This codes for CASSPLREAGTGELFF.

J is TRBJ2-2 and V is TRBV13; 9 bases line up with TRBD1. The junction had 5 bases not matched to a gene; V was cut back by 5 bases and J by 1 base. This CDR3 comprises 16 residues. CDR1 and CDR2 (germline): PRHDT, FYEKMQ (reference sequence). CDR3 residues: CASSPGDRVNTGELFF. The DNA for the CDR3 is TGTGCCAGCAGCCCAGGGGACAGGGTGAACACCGGGGAGCTGTTTTTT.

J is TRBJ2-7 and V is TRBV6-6, with 7 bases aligning to TRBD2. The germline gives CDR1 MNHNY, CDR2 SVGAGI (reference sequence). The CDR3 covers 14 residues. Unmatched junction bases numbered 9, after V lost 6 bases and J lost 4 bases. Here the CDR3 reads CASSPRLAPYEQYF. The CDR3 region has the DNA TGTGCCAGCAGCCCTAGACTAGCCCCTTACGAGCAGTACTTC.

The chain is built from TRBV9 and TRBJ1-6; no firm D call. Trimming shortened V by 0 bases and J by 11 bases, and 9 bases separated the two germline ends. The CDR3 has 13 residues. CDR1 is SGDLS and CDR2 is YYNGEE in the germline V gene. CDR3 region: CASSVGERPPLHF. CDR3 bases: TGTGCCAGCAGCGTAGGGGAGAGGCCACCCCTCCACTTT.

The chain joins TRBV6-1 to TRBJ2-1; TRBD2 matches 10 bases. V lost 7 bases, J lost 8 bases, and 8 bases stayed unmatched. The CDR3 spans 14 residues. CDR1 is MNHNS, CDR2 SASEGT, per germline. The CDR3 reads CASNPSGSRDEQFF. As DNA, the CDR3 is TGTGCCAGCAACCCTAGCGGGAGTAGGGATGAGCAGTTCTTC.

This clone has just one count. V and J are TRBV7-8 and TRBJ2-5; TRBD2 might be the D (5 bases). CDR1 is SGHVS, CDR2 FQNEAQ, per germline. This CDR3 comprises 15 residues. The ends were cut back, 2 bases at V and 1 base at J, with 11 bases in the middle. This CDR3 reads CASSLYSRGQETQYF. CDR3 DNA sequence: TGTGCCAGCAGCTTATATAGCCGGGGCCAAGAGACCCAGTACTTC.

V gene TRBV29-1 combines with J gene TRBJ2-1; D is possibly TRBD1 (6 bases). The germline V gene encodes CDR1 SQVTM and CDR2 ANQGSEA. The V and J ends lost 4 bases and 6 bases respectively, with 13 bases between them. The CDR3 extends over 13 amino acids. The CDR3 region has the DNA TGCAGCGTTGTTCAGGGGCCGGGCAATGAGCAGTTCTTC. This gives the protein CSVVQGPGNEQFF.

This chain joins TRBV27 and TRBJ2-1; no firm D call. Trimming removed 4 bases from V and 3 bases from J, with 10 bases in between. The CDR3 runs 14 residues. Germline V gene lookup returns CDR1 MNHEY and CDR2 SMNVEV (reference sequence). This CDR3 reads CASSSIFSYNEQFF. Here the CDR3 DNA reads TGTGCCAGCAGTTCGATCTTTAGCTACAATGAGCAGTTCTTC.

The chain uses TRBV28 and TRBJ2-7; D not certain. Trimming shortened V by 5 bases and J by 4 bases, and 12 bases separated the two germline ends. Germline loops: CDR1 MDHEN, CDR2 SYDVKM. This CDR3 is 13 amino acids long. This CDR3 reads CASSPSFLYEQYF. The DNA of the CDR3 is TGTGCCAGCAGTCCGTCGTTCCTTTACGAGCAGTACTTC. Variable domain in full (rest from reference TRBV28 and TRBJ2-7): DVKVTQSSRYLVKRTGEKVFLECVQDMDHENMFWYRQDPGLGLRLIYFSYDVKMKEKGDIPEGYSVSREKKERFSLILESASTNQTSMYLCASSPSFLYEQYFGPGTRLTVT.

The rearrangement links TRBV19 to TRBJ2-1, with TRBD2 identical over 13 bases. The CDR3 is 15 residues long. Germline V lookup: CDR1 LNHDA, CDR2 SQIVND (reference sequence). Germline trimming cut 2 bases from V and 16 bases from J; bases unmatched to any gene: 11. CDR3 DNA: TGTGCCAGTAGTATAAACGGACTAGCGGGAGAGAAAGGATTCTTC. Protein: CASSINGLAGEKGFF.

V gene TRBV7-9 combines with J gene TRBJ2-2, with D tentatively TRBD2 (7 bases). The CDR3 contains 16 residues. Trimming stripped 3 bases from V and 6 bases from J, with 17 bases between. The germline V gene has CDR1 SEHNR and CDR2 FQNEAQ (reference sequence). In nucleotides, the CDR3 is TGTGCCAGCAGCTTGGAAGGGGGAGGGCCCCCCGGGGAGCTGTTTTTT. It yields the protein CASSLEGGGPPGELFF.